Below, one T cell receptor (beta chain) is given with its context. Antigen unknown. The data were obtained in a study of cytomegalovirus exposure and HLA in healthy donors. Overall study context: A prior study identified approximately 120 million unique TCR beta sequences from 150 million to 200 million T cells.

Looked up from germline, CDR1 is MNHEY and CDR2 is SVGAGI. J was trimmed by 10 bases and V by 6 bases; bases with no gene match: 8. The CDR3 totals 13 residues. The PCR contained 60 Vbeta and 13 Jbeta primers. Here immunoSEQ multiplex PCR was the method, and the copy in TCRdb shows in-frame clones only, minus some. The sample has about 130,000 clones; 75% are singletons. Study findings and constraints: TCR beta chains associated with HLA were, in a later analysis, more clonally expanded than equally common others. Most CMV-associated TCR beta chains were later found to appear HLA-restricted.

The specimen sequenced was PBMCs. The chain recombines TRBV6-5 with TRBJ1-2, with 10 bases aligning to TRBD1. The TCR sequence derives from a man aged 25-40 years in good health and CMV-seronegative. The CDR3 sequence: CASRPSGTGDYTF. CDR3 DNA: TGTGCCAGCAGACCCTCCGGGACAGGGGACTACACCTTC.